Listed below are T cell receptor beta chains from one sample, sequenced in a study of cytomegalovirus exposure and HLA in healthy donors. TCRdb keeps only in-frame clones here, not all; method: immunoSEQ multiplex PCR. The sample holds approximately 100,000 clones; 75% are singletons and the top ten take about 10%. Sequences were obtained from PBMCs. The source of these receptors is a man between 50 and 59 years old in good health and CMV-seronegative. The CDR3 runs from the conserved cysteine through the conserved F or W. Fields, in order: D gene, J gene, clone size, V gene, CDR3 DNA, CDR3 protein. The D gene is left open where the match is weak. The size field is filled for only some rows; it gives once, few, many or a size class.

>.|TRBJ2-3|.|TRBV6-5
TGTGCCAGCAGTAAGACACAAAGGGGAGATACGCAGTATTTT
CASSKTQRGDTQYF
>.|TRBJ2-1|few|TRBV19
TGTGCCAGTAGTATCTCCGTCCATGAGCAGTTCTTC
CASSISVHEQFF
>.|TRBJ2-2|.|TRBV18
TGTGCCAGCTCTCCCACAGGGCCCACCGGGGAGCTGTTTTTT
CASSPTGPTGELFF
>.|TRBJ1-5|.|TRBV9
TGTGCCAGCAGCGGCGGGAGGGTTGATCAGCCCCAGCATTTT
CASSGGRVDQPQHF
>.|TRBJ2-7|.|TRBV30
TGTGCCTGGAGTGGGACACCCCTGGCTAGGGCCTACGAGCAGTACTTC
CAWSGTPLARAYEQYF
>.|TRBJ1-4|.|TRBV5-5
TGTGCCAGCAGCTTTGGACGGACACCTAATGAAAAACTGTTTTTT
CASSFGRTPNEKLFF
>.|TRBJ1-2|once|TRBV5-4
TGTGCCAGCAGTTGGGGCGCACCAAACTATGGCTACACCTTC
CASSWGAPNYGYTF
>.|TRBJ1-5|.|TRBV6-6
TGTGCCAGCAGTTACCCGGGTTATAGCAATCAGCCCCAGCATTTT
CASSYPGYSNQPQHF
>.|TRBJ1-1|.|TRBV12-5
TGTGCTAGTGCCAAGAGGAACACTGAAGCTTTCTTT
CASAKRNTEAFF
>TRBD2|TRBJ2-2|.|TRBV7-2
TGTGCCAGCAGCCCTCATGGACTAGGAACCGGGGAGCTGTTTTTT
CASSPHGLGTGELFF
>TRBD2|TRBJ2-3|.|TRBV4-3
TGCGCCAGCAGCCAGACTAGCAGAGATACGCAGTATTTT
CASSQTSRDTQYF
>TRBD2|TRBJ2-3|.|TRBV6-4
TGTGCCAGCAGTGCTAGCGGGAGCACAGATACGCAGTATTTT
CASSASGSTDTQYF
>.|TRBJ2-1|.|TRBV15
TGTGCCACCAGCAGAGGAAGGACATTATATGGAAGCTCCTACAATGAGCAGTTCTTC
CATSRGRTLYGSSYNEQFF
>.|TRBJ1-1|.|TRBV5-5
TGTGCCAGCAGCTTGGCTTGGGGGCAGGGCACTGAAGCTTTCTTT
CASSLAWGQGTEAFF
>.|TRBJ2-5|.|TRBV9
TGTGCCAGCAGCGAGGGGGGGAGCTTGGGTACAGAGACCCAGTACTTC
CASSEGGSLGTETQYF
>TRBD1|TRBJ2-7|.|TRBV5-1
TGCGCCAGCAGCTCGAACCCGGGACAGGGCAAAAGGAACGAGCAGTACTTC
CASSSNPGQGKRNEQYF
>.|TRBJ1-4|.|TRBV9
TGTGCCAGCAGCACCCACGCGGGGCCAGGGGAAAAACTGTTTTTT
CASSTHAGPGEKLFF
>.|TRBJ1-2|.|TRBV18
TGTGCCAGCTCACCCAGGGACTATGGCTACACCTTC
CASSPRDYGYTF
>.|TRBJ1-2|.|TRBV29-1
TGCAGCGTCCCCTCAGGGGCTGGTGGCTACACCTTC
CSVPSGAGGYTF
>.|TRBJ2-5|once|TRBV28
TGTGCCAGCAGTAATGACAGGCGCCAGTACTTC
CASSNDRRQYF
>TRBD1|TRBJ1-4|.|TRBV5-1
TGCGCCAGCAGCTCGACAGGGGGAGATGAAAAACTGTTTTTT
CASSSTGGDEKLFF
>.|TRBJ1-4|.|TRBV19
TGTGCCAGTACTTCGTTACAGGGAGCTAATGAAAAACTGTTTTTT
CASTSLQGANEKLFF
>TRBD2|TRBJ2-7|few|TRBV5-6
TGTGCCAGCAGCAAATCCGGGAGGAACTACGAGCAGTACTTC
CASSKSGRNYEQYF
>.|TRBJ1-2|.|TRBV7-9
TGTTCCAGCAGTCTTAATTCACCAGGGTCTGGCTACACCTTC
CSSSLNSPGSGYTF
>.|TRBJ1-3|.|TRBV7-2
TGTGCCAGCAGTCAGGGGTTTGGAAACACCATATATTTT
CASSQGFGNTIYF
>TRBD1|TRBJ2-4|.|TRBV2
TGTGCCAGCAGTGCCCCCGGTGACAGGGGAAACATTCAGTACTTC
CASSAPGDRGNIQYF
>TRBD1|TRBJ2-2|.|TRBV5-4
TGTGCCAGCAGCTTAGGGGTAGTCAGGGGGACCGGGGAGCTGTTTTTT
CASSLGVVRGTGELFF
>.|TRBJ2-5|.|TRBV19
TGTGCCAGTAGTACCGGACAGTTCTCAGAGACCCAGTACTTC
CASSTGQFSETQYF
>.|TRBJ2-1|.|TRBV9
TGTGCCAGCAGCCTTACCCCGGGGGGCAACTACAATGAGCAGTTCTTC
CASSLTPGGNYNEQFF
>.|TRBJ1-4|.|TRBV7-9
TGTGCCAGCAGCTACTACAGACAGCCTGCAACTAATGAAAAACTGTTTTTT
CASSYYRQPATNEKLFF
>.|TRBJ1-5|.|TRBV28
TGTGCCAGCAGTTTAAATATGGCAGGGGTACAGCCCCAGCATTTT
CASSLNMAGVQPQHF
>.|TRBJ2-6|.|TRBV6-1
TGTGCCAGCCTAAAGGTCGGGTATGGGGCCAACGTCCTGACTTTC
CASLKVGYGANVLTF